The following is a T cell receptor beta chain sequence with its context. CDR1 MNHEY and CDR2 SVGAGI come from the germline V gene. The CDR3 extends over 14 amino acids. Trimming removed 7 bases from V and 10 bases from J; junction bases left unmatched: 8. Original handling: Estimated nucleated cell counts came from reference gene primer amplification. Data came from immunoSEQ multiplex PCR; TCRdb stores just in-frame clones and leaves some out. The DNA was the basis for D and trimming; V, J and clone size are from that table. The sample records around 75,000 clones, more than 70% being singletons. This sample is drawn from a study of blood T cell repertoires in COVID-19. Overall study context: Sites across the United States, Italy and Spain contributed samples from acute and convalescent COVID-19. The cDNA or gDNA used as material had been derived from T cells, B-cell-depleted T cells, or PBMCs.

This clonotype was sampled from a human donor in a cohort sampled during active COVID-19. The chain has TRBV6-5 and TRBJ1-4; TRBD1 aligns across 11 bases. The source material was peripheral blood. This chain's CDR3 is CASKDRTGGGKLFF. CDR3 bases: TGTGCCAGCAAAGATCGGACAGGGGGCGGAAAACTGTTTTTT.